The clone carrying this T cell receptor (beta chain) has at least ten counts. This entry comes from a study of read filtering for tumor transcriptome and immune sequencing. At the level of the study: Among patients, approximately 17 were male and approximately 15 female, aged about 45 to 85 (mean approximately 64).

This library used roughly 400 ng RNA and molecular barcoded adaptors spanning alpha/delta and beta/gamma chains. MiXCR, run by TCRdb on the reads, gives a single entry per CDR3 protein. The sample has over 50,000 distinct CDR3 sequences, roughly a fifth seen once. Sampling of bone marrow took place during active disease in every patient. Germline V gene sequence: CDR1 DFQATT, CDR2 SNEGSKA (reference sequence). The CDR3 is made up of 14 amino acids. Deletions cut 5 bases from V and 4 bases from J, with 14 bases between. Sequencing was performed on a population of CD138-negative cells sorted from bone marrow. The receptor comes from a donor at least 40 years old with multiple myeloma. The chain recombines TRBV20-1 with TRBJ2-2; a possible D gene is TRBD1 (6 bases). The CDR3 coding sequence is TGCAGTGCTGAAACAGGGATCGGCACCGGGGAGCTGTTTTTT. This translates into CSAETGIGTGELFF.